These 22 T cell receptor beta chains originate from one sample sequenced in a study of blood T cell repertoires in COVID-19. The assay was immunoSEQ multiplex PCR, and TCRdb's table has in-frame clones only and misses some. The data show about 260,000 clones, 88% seen once. The sequenced sample was peripheral blood. Every receptor here comes from a human donor in a cohort sampled during active COVID-19.

This rearrangement joins TRBV12-3 or TRBV12-4 to TRBJ1-2; D may be TRBD1 (5 bases). Trimming removed 3 bases from V and 3 bases from J, with 8 bases in between. This CDR3 region has 13 residues. The CDR3, as DNA: TGTGCCAGCAGTTTTGGGGCCGACTATGGCTACACCTTC. Translated: CASSFGADYGYTF.

This clone showed up many times. V is TRBV7-8 and J is TRBJ1-2; 8 bases fit TRBD1. There are 13 residues in the CDR3. Per the germline V gene, CDR1 is SGHVS and CDR2 is FQNEAQ. V lost 5 bases to trimming and J lost 4 bases; unmatched junction nucleotides: 3. CDR3 nucleotides: TGTGCCAGCAGCAGGACAGGGATCTATGGCTACACCTTC. Its protein is CASSRTGIYGYTF.

The chain couples TRBV28 to TRBJ1-2; 8 bases line up with TRBD1. Germline loops: CDR1 MDHEN, CDR2 SYDVKM. The J segment lost 4 bases and the V segment lost 7 bases, leaving 11 bases of the junction unmatched. The length of the CDR3 is 15 residues. The CDR3 here is CASKFGGTGSYGYTF. The CDR3 nucleotides read TGTGCCAGCAAATTTGGGGGGACAGGCAGCTATGGCTACACCTTC.

This chain joins TRBV19 and TRBJ1-1; TRBD1 matches at 8 bases. Germline trimming cut 8 bases from V and 6 bases from J; bases unmatched to any gene: 17. The V gene's germline CDR1 is LNHDA and CDR2 SQIVND (reference sequence). The CDR3 is made up of 16 amino acids. DNA of the CDR3: TGTGCCAGTGGAGTTGGGACAGGTATCCCGGGCGCTGAAGCTTTCTTT. Translation: CASGVGTGIPGAEAFF.

As for this clone: The same CDR3 can be traced to other DNA sequences in this sample. This chain joins TRBV11-2 and TRBJ2-3; no definite D call. V was shortened by 1 base and J by 6 bases, with 2 bases between the two germline ends. Germline values: CDR1 SGHAT, CDR2 FQNNGV. CDR3 length: 11 amino acids. The CDR3 loop is CASSLADTQYF. CDR3 nucleotide sequence: TGTGCCAGCAGCTTAGCGGATACGCAGTATTTT.

V gene TRBV3-1 (or the pseudogene TRBV3-2) combines with J gene TRBJ1-1; 9 bases align to TRBD1. The germline V gene encodes CDR1 LGHDT and CDR2 YNNKEL (reference sequence). The CDR3 has 14 amino acids. Germline trimming cut 0 bases from V and 10 bases from J; bases unmatched to any gene: 6. CDR3 loop: CASSQDQQGARAFF. CDR3 nucleotides: TGTGCCAGCAGCCAAGACCAACAGGGGGCTAGAGCTTTCTTT.

The rearrangement links TRBV11-2 to TRBJ2-7; 10 positions match TRBD2. This CDR3 has 16 amino acids. The germline V gene encodes CDR1 SGHAT and CDR2 FQNNGV. V shed 1 base, J shed 7 bases, and the junction held 10 bases outside the gene matches. The CDR3 spells CASSLGWSGGAAEQYF. CDR3 DNA sequence: TGTGCCAGCAGCTTAGGTTGGAGCGGGGGGGCCGCGGAGCAGTACTTC.

The J gene is TRBJ2-7, the V gene TRBV27; the D gene is possibly TRBD1 (6 bases). Per germline, CDR1 MNHEY and CDR2 SMNVEV (reference sequence). The CDR3 consists of 13 residues. V was trimmed by 5 bases and J by 0 bases, leaving 8 bases between them. The DNA for the CDR3 is TGTGCCAGCAGTATACAGGGCTCCTACGAGCAGTACTTC. Its translation is CASSIQGSYEQYF.

V is TRBV30 and J is TRBJ1-2, with D possibly being TRBD1 (6 bases). The CDR3 is made up of 14 amino acids. With 1 base removed from V and 8 bases from J, the gap between germline ends came to 17 bases. CDR1 is GTSNPN and CDR2 is SVGIG in the germline V gene (reference sequence). The CDR3 here is CAWSASPGHTGYTF. The CDR3 coding sequence is TGTGCCTGGAGTGCCTCTCCGGGACATACGGGCTACACCTTC.

V is TRBV7-2 and J is TRBJ1-2; 7 nucleotides align to TRBD1. Per the germline V gene, CDR1 is SGHTA and CDR2 is FQGNSA. This CDR3 is 14 amino acids long. J gave up 5 bases and V 3 bases, and 6 bases lay outside the gene matches. The CDR3 DNA follows: TGTGCCAGCAGCTTCGACAGGGTTGGGTATGGCTACACCTTC. This codes for CASSFDRVGYGYTF.

A single count supports this clone. The chain employs TRBV28 and TRBJ1-3, with 8 nucleotides matching TRBD1. With V trimmed by 6 bases and J by 1 base, 8 bases remained unmatched. Germline CDR1 is MDHEN and CDR2 is SYDVKM. This CDR3 has 16 amino acids. The CDR3 DNA sequence: TGTGCCAGCAGCCGTCCGGGACAGGTTTCTGGAAACACCATATATTTT. Its protein is CASSRPGQVSGNTIYF.

V is TRBV3-1 (or the pseudogene TRBV3-2) and J is TRBJ2-7, with D possibly TRBD1 on 6 matching bases. V was clipped by 4 bases and J by 1 base, with 17 bases between them. Germline V gene sequence: CDR1 LGHDT, CDR2 YNNKEL (reference sequence). The CDR3 length is 16 residues. CDR3 amino acids: CASSLLVTGGSYEQYF. In DNA form, the CDR3 reads TGTGCCAGCAGCCTACTTGTGACAGGCGGATCCTACGAGCAGTACTTC.

The V call is TRBV11-2, the J call TRBJ2-7; TRBD1 agrees at 9 bases. J was trimmed by 10 bases and V by 5 bases; bases with no gene match: 9. Germline loops: CDR1 SGHAT, CDR2 FQNNGV. The CDR3 runs 13 residues. The CDR3 nucleotides are TGTGCCAGCAGCCGGACAGGGGACAGAGTCCAGTACTTC. Encoded protein: CASSRTGDRVQYF.

The V and J genes are TRBV9 and TRBJ1-1; maybe TRBD1 (6 bases). Germline V gene data show CDR1 as SGDLS and CDR2 as YYNGEE. Trimming shortened V by 5 bases and J by 1 base, and 15 bases separated the two germline ends. The CDR3 covers 15 residues. The CDR3 spells CASSIGGVTNTEAFF. The DNA of the CDR3 is TGTGCCAGCAGTATAGGGGGGGTAACGAACACTGAAGCTTTCTTT.

The chain links TRBV19 to TRBJ2-7; TRBD2 matches at 8 bases. The CDR3 length is 15 residues. The germline V gene has CDR1 LNHDA and CDR2 SQIVND (reference sequence). Trimming took 1 base from V and 6 from J; bases not matched to a gene: 8. CDR3 region: CASSIGGAGDGEQYF. The DNA of the CDR3 is TGTGCCAGTAGTATAGGAGGAGCGGGAGACGGCGAGCAGTACTTC.

The chain recombines TRBV15 with TRBJ1-5, with 7 bases identical to TRBD1. Germline CDR1 and CDR2: LNHNV and YYDKDF (reference sequence). Trimming took 6 bases from V and 0 from J; bases not matched to a gene: 2. The CDR3 runs to 14 residues. The CDR3 coding sequence is TGTGCCACCAGAAGGGACAGTAGCAATCAGCCCCAGCATTTT. Its translation: CATRRDSSNQPQHF.

The chain employs TRBV6-6 and TRBJ1-1; 7 positions agree with TRBD1. This CDR3 has 15 residues. Trimming cost V 5 bases and J 0 bases; bases outside gene matches: 6. CDR1 and CDR2 from the germline V gene are MNHNY and SVGAGI (reference sequence). The DNA of the CDR3 is TGTGCCAGCAGTAGGAGACAGGGAATGAACACTGAAGCTTTCTTT. Its protein product is CASSRRQGMNTEAFF.

The chain couples TRBV5-4 to TRBJ1-6; TRBD1 matches at 8 bases. Germline trimming cut 5 bases from V and 7 bases from J; bases unmatched to any gene: 8. Germline V gives CDR1 SGHNT, CDR2 YYREEE (reference sequence). CDR3 length: 15 amino acids. CDR3 sequence reads: CASSVQQGANSPLHF. DNA for the CDR3: TGTGCCAGCAGTGTGCAGCAGGGGGCGAATTCACCCCTCCACTTT.

This chain's CDR3 is CASSFSGVSEQYF. The CDR3 nucleotides are TGTGCCAGCAGTTTTTCGGGGGTTAGTGAGCAGTACTTC. The chain has TRBV28 and TRBJ2-7, with a possible D match to TRBD2 (6 bases). Germline V gives CDR1 MDHEN, CDR2 SYDVKM. The CDR3 contains 13 residues. Trimming took 3 bases from V and 7 from J, leaving 13 bases between them.

The chain has TRBV2 and TRBJ2-1; no clear D gene. V shed 4 bases and J shed 4 bases, with 8 bases lying between them. CDR3 length: 13 residues. Germline V gene data show CDR1 as SNHLY and CDR2 as FYNNEI. CDR3: CASSGIRYNEQFF. The CDR3 DNA sequence: TGTGCCAGCAGTGGTATCAGATACAATGAGCAGTTCTTC.

The chain has TRBV28 and TRBJ1-1; TRBD1 might be the D (6 bases). V gave up 5 bases and J gave up 4 bases, with 20 bases separating them. The germline CDR1 and CDR2 sequences are MDHEN and SYDVKM. This CDR3 spans 16 amino acids. This CDR3 reads CASSDKDSRLGTEAFF. CDR3 nucleotides: TGTGCCAGCAGTGATAAGGACAGCCGGTTGGGCACTGAAGCTTTCTTT.

The rearrangement joins TRBV13 to TRBJ1-2; no clear D. This CDR3 is 13 amino acids long. The germline V gene has CDR1 PRHDT and CDR2 FYEKMQ (reference sequence). Trimming shortened V by 1 base and J by 8 bases, and 11 bases separated the two germline ends. The CDR3 region has the DNA TGTGCCAGCAGCTTAGTGGGCCCTAAGGGCTACACCTTC. It yields the protein CASSLVGPKGYTF.